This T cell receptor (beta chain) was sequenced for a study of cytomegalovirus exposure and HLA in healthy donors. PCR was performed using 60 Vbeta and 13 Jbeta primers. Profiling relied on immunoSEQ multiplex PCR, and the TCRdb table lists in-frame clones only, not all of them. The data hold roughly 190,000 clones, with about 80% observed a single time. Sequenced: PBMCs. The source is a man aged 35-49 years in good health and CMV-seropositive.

The CDR3 sequence: CASSLAVSTGELFF. As DNA, the CDR3 is TGTGCCAGCAGCTTGGCTGTCAGCACCGGGGAGCTGTTTTTT. The chain carries TRBV5-4 and TRBJ2-2; D is uncertain. The V gene lost 0 bases and the J gene lost 4 bases, with 7 bases spanning the gap. The germline V gene encodes CDR1 SGHNT and CDR2 YYREEE (reference sequence). There are 14 residues in the CDR3. Using reference TRBV5-4 and TRBJ2-2 for the parts outside the CDR3, the full variable domain is ETGVTQSPTHLIKTRGQQVTLRCSSQSGHNTVSWYQQALGQGPQFIFQYYREEENGRGNFPPRFSGLQFPNYSSELNVNALELDDSALYLCASSLAVSTGELFFGEGSRLTVL.